The 10 T cell receptor beta chains below come from one sample, sequenced in a study of T cell clonality in common variable immunodeficiency. Study results and caveats: Reportedly, TCR beta sequences from common variable immunodeficiency showed fewer deletions and N-nucleotide insertions.

Their antigens remain unidentified. Assay: immunoSEQ multiplex PCR; the TCRdb copy retains only in-frame clones and omits some. The sample contains more than 20,000 clones, none occurring once; about a quarter lies in the top ten. The sequencing sample was made of peripheral blood mononuclear cells. The source of these receptors is a human donor with common variable immunodeficiency.

In this sample, this clone turned up many times. The CDR3 end is not reached by the read, which stops 3 residues before it; the germline J gene fills it in. The rearrangement uses TRBV19 and TRBJ1-5; D gene unclear. The germline gives CDR1 LNHDA, CDR2 SQIVND (reference sequence). The CDR3 runs to 15 residues. V gave up 3 bases and J gave up 0 bases, with 9 bases separating them. CDR3 DNA, as far as it was read: TGTGCCAGTAGTATTACAGCTTATAGCAATCAGCCC. This sequence encodes CASSITAYSNQP. The entire CDR3 protein reads CASSITAYSNQPQHF.

This clone was recorded many times. The read comes to an end 3 residues before the CDR3 does, leaving the germline J gene to fill in the end. The chain has TRBV6-2 or TRBV6-3 and TRBJ1-2, with 10 bases identical to TRBD1. Germline V gene data show CDR1 as MNHEY and CDR2 as SVGEGT. The ends lost 6 bases at V and 5 bases at J; junction bases unmatched: 6. The length of the CDR3 is 14 residues. Partial CDR3 DNA: TGTGCCAGCAGACCAGGGGGACAGGGGTATGGC. Encoded protein: CASRPGGQGYG. The entire CDR3 is CASRPGGQGYGYTF.

Of note for this clone: With the read ending 3 residues before the CDR3 end, the germline J gene is used to fill in that end. This sequence joins TRBV19 and TRBJ2-7, with D uncertain. V was trimmed by 7 bases and J by 2 bases, leaving 18 bases between them. Per germline, CDR1 LNHDA and CDR2 SQIVND (reference sequence). CDR3 length equals 15 residues. The CDR3 spells CASTPRHSGAYEQYF. CDR3 DNA (partial): TGTGCCAGTACCCCAAGACACTCCGGCGCCTACGAG.

This clone was found many times. The CDR3: CASSRGQHNEQFF. Incomplete CDR3 DNA: TGTGCCAGCTCACGGGGACAGCACAATGAG. The rearrangement joins TRBV18 to TRBJ2-1; 7 bases agree with TRBD1. The CDR3 end falls 3 residues outside the read, so it is completed with the germline J gene. Germline loops: CDR1 KGHSH, CDR2 LQKENI. The CDR3 is 13 residues long. V lost 4 bases to trimming and J lost 5 bases; unmatched junction nucleotides: 2.

At least ten counts were recorded for this clone. The DNA ends 3 residues before the CDR3 does, and the rest of the CDR3 is filled in from the germline J gene. V and J are TRBV9 and TRBJ1-2; D is possibly TRBD1 (5 bases). The CDR3 consists of 12 residues. Trimming pared 3 bases from V and 4 bases from J, leaving 7 bases between. Germline loops: CDR1 SGDLS, CDR2 YYNGEE. The CDR3 is CASSAGRYGYTF. The covered CDR3 bases are TGTGCCAGCAGCGCAGGGCGCTATGGC. The whole variable domain, remainder taken from reference TRBV9 and TRBJ1-2, is DSGVTQTPKHLITATGQRVTLRCSPRSGDLSVYWYQQSLDQGLQFLIQYYNGEERAKGNILERFSAQQFPDLHSELNLSSLELGDSALYFCASSAGRYGYTFGSGTRLTVV.

Details on this clone: With the read ending 3 residues before the CDR3 end, the germline J gene is used to fill in that end. This sample also contains other DNA sequences that code for the same CDR3. The chain has TRBV19 and TRBJ1-2; D may be TRBD1 (6 bases). This CDR3 is built from 14 residues. Trimming took 4 bases from V and 0 from J, leaving 9 bases between them. CDR1 is LNHDA and CDR2 is SQIVND in the germline V gene (reference sequence). Incomplete CDR3 DNA: TGTGCCAGTAGTAGGACAGCTACTAACTATGGC. This encodes CASSRTATNYG. The full CDR3 sequence reads CASSRTATNYGYTF.

This clone came up a few times. With the read ending 3 residues before the CDR3 end, the germline J gene is used to fill in that end. The sample holds other DNA sequences that translate to the same CDR3. The V and J genes are TRBV2 and TRBJ2-7; 8 bases align to TRBD2. This CDR3 contains 15 residues. The ends lost 8 bases at V and 4 bases at J; junction bases unmatched: 13. Germline CDR1 and CDR2: SNHLY and FYNNEI. Here the CDR3 reads CASLLSSGVVYEQYF. Partial CDR3 DNA: TGTGCCAGCCTGTTGAGTAGCGGGGTGGTATACGAG. The full variable domain, in which reference TRBV2 and TRBJ2-7 provide the parts outside the CDR3, is EPEVTQTPSHQVTQMGQEVILRCVPISNHLYFYWYRQILGQKVEFLVSFYNNEISEKSEIFDDQFSVERPDGSNFTLKIRSTKLEDSAMYFCASLLSSGVVYEQYFGPGTRLTVT.

Only a few counts were recorded for this clone. The observed sequence ends 3 residues before the CDR3 terminus, with the missing tail filled in from the germline J gene. This sequence joins TRBV5-1 and TRBJ1-3; TRBD1 is a possible D gene (5 bases). The germline V and J ends were trimmed by 0 bases and 7 bases, with 8 bases remaining between them. CDR1 and CDR2 from the germline V gene are SGHRS and YFSETQ. The CDR3 extends over 13 amino acids. CDR3 amino acids: CASSLGGENTIYF. The CDR3 bases that were read are TGCGCCAGCAGCTTGGGAGGGGAGAACACC.

About this clone: The CDR3 end is not reached by the read, which stops 3 residues before it; the germline J gene fills it in. The V call is TRBV7-8, the J call TRBJ2-3, with TRBD1 identical over 7 bases. J lost 6 bases, V lost 5 bases, and 5 bases had no gene match. CDR1 is SGHVS, CDR2 FQNEAQ, per germline. This CDR3 has 13 residues. CDR3 in amino acids: CASSLTGHDTQYF. CDR3 DNA, as far as it was read: TGTGCCAGCAGCCTGACAGGGCATGATACG.

In regard to this clone: Sequencing ends 3 residues short of the CDR3 end; the germline J gene provides the rest. The chain employs TRBV19 and TRBJ2-3; 10 bases fit TRBD1. There are 15 residues in the CDR3. V trimming: 5 bases; J trimming: 5 bases; junction bases outside the gene matches: 7. Germline loops: CDR1 LNHDA, CDR2 SQIVND (reference sequence). Incomplete CDR3 DNA: TGTGCCAGTAGTCCGGGACAGGGGAGGGGAGATACG. Its protein is CASSPGQGRGDT. The complete CDR3 protein is CASSPGQGRGDTQYF.